This TCR beta chain was sequenced in a study of beta chain features in type 1 diabetes. Study findings and constraints: Cells expressing TCR highly could be over-represented by cDNA sequencing. Patients with type 1 diabetes showed fewer VDJ junction insertions and more deletions. The similarity of naive, central memory and Treg TCRB repertoires appeared greater among patients than among healthy donors. A moderate, significant TCRB CDR3 shortening appeared in type 1 diabetes across four CD4+ subsets.

This clone was seen a few times. Its antigen is unknown. CD45RO/CCR7/CD25/CD127/CD95/CD27 staining was used to isolate CD4+ naive, central memory, regulatory and stem cell-like memory cells by sorting. Expressed TCRB transcripts got sequenced, as all isolated RNA was reverse transcribed. Libraries were prepared by immunoSEQ multiplex PCR; TCRdb keeps only in-frame clonotypes and omits some of them. Of around 650,000 clones listed, about an eighth are singletons. This clonotype was sampled from a man aged 25-45 years with type 1 diabetes. The specimen was naive CD4+ T cells from blood.

CDR3 amino acids: CASSAGPGSSYEQYF. The CDR3 region has the DNA TGTGCCAGCAGCGCCGGACCCGGGTCAAGCTACGAGCAGTACTTC. The V and J genes are TRBV9 and TRBJ2-7; D unresolved. V was shortened by 3 bases and J by 3 bases, with 16 bases between the two germline ends. This CDR3 region has 15 residues. The V gene's germline CDR1 is SGDLS and CDR2 YYNGEE. The variable domain in full, completed from reference TRBV9 and TRBJ2-7, reads DSGVTQTPKHLITATGQRVTLRCSPRSGDLSVYWYQQSLDQGLQFLIQYYNGEERAKGNILERFSAQQFPDLHSELNLSSLELGDSALYFCASSAGPGSSYEQYFGPGTRLTVT.